This T cell receptor (beta chain) was recovered during a study of blood T cell repertoires in COVID-19. The overall study: The samples span acute and convalescent COVID-19 from the United States, Italy and Spain.

Profiling relied on immunoSEQ multiplex PCR, and the TCRdb table lists in-frame clones only, not all of them. The sample holds 45,000 to 70,000 clones, approximately 90% seen once. Specimen: peripheral blood. The source of this sequence is an older woman with COVID-19, enrolled during active disease.

The CDR3 DNA reads as TGTGCCAGCAGTCTGGACAATAGCAATCAGCCCCAGCATTTT. It codes for CASSLDNSNQPQHF. The genes are TRBV28 and TRBJ1-5; D may be TRBD1 (5 bases). The V gene's germline CDR1 is MDHEN and CDR2 SYDVKM. The CDR3 loop spans 14 amino acids. V lost 5 bases and J 0 bases, leaving 8 bases between the germline ends.